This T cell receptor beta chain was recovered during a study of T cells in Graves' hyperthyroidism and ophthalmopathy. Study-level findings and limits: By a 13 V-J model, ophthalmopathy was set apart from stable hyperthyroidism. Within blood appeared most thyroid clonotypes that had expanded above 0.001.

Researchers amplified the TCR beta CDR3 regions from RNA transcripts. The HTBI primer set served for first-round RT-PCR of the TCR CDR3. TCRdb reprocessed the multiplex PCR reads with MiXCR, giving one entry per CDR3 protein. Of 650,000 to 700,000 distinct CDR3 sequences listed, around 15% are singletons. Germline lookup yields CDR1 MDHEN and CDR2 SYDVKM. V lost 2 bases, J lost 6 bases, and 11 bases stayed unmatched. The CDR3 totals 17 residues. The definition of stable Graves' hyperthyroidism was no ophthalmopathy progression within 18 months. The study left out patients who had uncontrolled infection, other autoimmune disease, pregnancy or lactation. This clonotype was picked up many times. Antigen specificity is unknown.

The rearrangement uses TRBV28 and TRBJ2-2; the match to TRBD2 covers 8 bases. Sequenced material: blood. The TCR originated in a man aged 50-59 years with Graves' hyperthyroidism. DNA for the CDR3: TGTGCCAGCAGTTTACGGGAGGGGCGGGCTATCGCCGGGGAGCTGTTTTTT. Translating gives CASSLREGRAIAGELFF.